A single sample gave rise to the 13 T cell receptor beta chains below, sequenced in a study of blood T cell repertoires in COVID-19. Assay used: immunoSEQ multiplex PCR; TCRdb lists only in-frame clones, some missing. Among under 300,000 clones listed, 70% to 90% were seen once. The sequenced sample consisted of peripheral blood. The receptors stem from an older woman with acute or convalescent COVID-19.

The chain links TRBV7-6 to TRBJ1-3, with TRBD1 matching over 7 bases. This CDR3 region has 15 residues. V was clipped by 4 bases and J by 4 bases; unmatched bases: 7. The germline gives CDR1 SGHVS, CDR2 FNYEAQ. CDR3: CASSYDRVQGNTIYF. The DNA for the CDR3 is TGTGCCAGCAGCTACGACAGGGTACAGGGAAACACCATATATTTT.

This chain uses TRBV15 with TRBJ2-1, with D possibly matching TRBD2 (6 bases). Germline V lookup: CDR1 LNHNV, CDR2 YYDKDF (reference sequence). Trimming took 0 bases from V and 4 from J, leaving 7 bases between them. CDR3 length: 14 residues. The CDR3: CATSRERGYNEQFF. In DNA form, the CDR3 reads TGTGCCACCAGCAGAGAGCGGGGATACAATGAGCAGTTCTTC.

The rearrangement uses TRBV24-1 and TRBJ2-2, with a tentative D call TRBD1 (7 bases). Trimming left V 9 bases short and J 6 bases short, with 13 bases between. CDR1 and CDR2 from the germline V gene are KGHDR and SFDVKD. CDR3 length: 13 amino acids. The CDR3 nucleotides read TGTGCCACCCGGCAGGGGGGATCCGGGGAGCTGTTTTTT. Translating gives CATRQGGSGELFF.

This clone was counted once. The J gene is TRBJ2-3, the V gene TRBV6-5; a weak D match, TRBD2 (6 bases). V was trimmed by 3 bases and J by 1 base, leaving 8 bases between them. The CDR3 extends over 14 amino acids. CDR1 is MNHEY and CDR2 is SVGAGI in the germline V gene. The CDR3 spells CASSYREGTDTQYF. The CDR3 bases are TGTGCCAGCAGTTATAGGGAGGGCACAGATACGCAGTATTTT.

This clone has only a few counts. The rearrangement uses TRBV30 and TRBJ2-3; 8 nucleotides match TRBD2. There are 13 residues in the CDR3. Germline V gene sequence: CDR1 GTSNPN, CDR2 SVGIG (reference sequence). The trim removed 5 bases at V and 3 bases at J, leaving 4 bases unmatched. CDR3 sequence (DNA): TGTGCCTGGGCGGGGGGTTTTACAGATACGCAGTATTTT. It encodes CAWAGGFTDTQYF.

The V and J genes are TRBV2 and TRBJ1-1, with D possibly being TRBD1 (5 bases). Trimming took 6 bases from V and 7 from J, leaving 9 bases between them. CDR1 is SNHLY and CDR2 is FYNNEI in the germline V gene. The CDR3 is 11 amino acids. CDR3 bases: TGTGCCAGCAGCTTAGACAGTGAAGCTTTCTTT. Protein product: CASSLDSEAFF.

The gene calls are TRBV5-4 and TRBJ2-2, with 16 bases identical to TRBD2. The J segment lost 4 bases and the V segment lost 6 bases, leaving 12 bases of the junction unmatched. The germline CDR1 and CDR2 sequences are SGHNT and YYREEE (reference sequence). The CDR3 has 19 amino acids. The CDR3 spells CASTPPGLAGGRGTGELFF. The CDR3 nucleotides read TGTGCCAGCACCCCCCCGGGACTAGCGGGGGGGCGGGGCACCGGGGAGCTGTTTTTT.

V and J are TRBV7-9 and TRBJ1-3, with a weak D call TRBD1 (5 bases). Looked up from germline, CDR1 is SEHNR and CDR2 is FQNEAQ (reference sequence). The CDR3 spans 13 residues. Trimming shortened V by 3 bases and J by 7 bases, and 10 bases separated the two germline ends. The CDR3 coding sequence is TGTGCCAGCAGCTTCCAGGGACTCAACACCATATATTTT. Protein sequence: CASSFQGLNTIYF.

This clone came up once. V is TRBV19 and J is TRBJ1-1; D is perhaps TRBD1 (6 bases). Germline V lookup: CDR1 LNHDA, CDR2 SQIVND (reference sequence). The CDR3 loop spans 13 amino acids. Trimming took 10 bases from V and 1 from J, leaving 13 bases between them. Written as DNA, the CDR3 is TGTGCCACCCGGCTCAGGGGGAACACTGAAGCTTTCTTT. This gives the protein CATRLRGNTEAFF.

This chain joins TRBV6-1 and TRBJ2-3, with 7 bases fitting TRBD1. The CDR3 runs to 16 residues. Germline lookup yields CDR1 MNHNS and CDR2 SASEGT. V was clipped by 4 bases and J by 4 bases; unmatched bases: 11. Written as DNA, the CDR3 is TGTGCCAGCAGTGTGTTGGTAGGGGGCGCCCCAGATACGCAGTATTTT. Translation: CASSVLVGGAPDTQYF.

The J gene is TRBJ1-5, the V gene TRBV15; D is possibly TRBD1 (6 bases). Trimming took 0 bases from V and 7 from J, leaving 13 bases between them. The CDR3 runs to 15 residues. CDR1 and CDR2 from the germline V gene are LNHNV and YYDKDF (reference sequence). The CDR3 DNA reads TGTGCCACCAGCAGAGATCGTAGGGGGAAACAGCCCCAGCATTTT. Protein: CATSRDRRGKQPQHF. Together with reference TRBV15 and TRBJ1-5, the CDR3 gives the full variable domain: DAMVIQNPRYQVTQFGKPVTLSCSQTLNHNVMYWYQQKSSQAPKLLFHYYDKDFNNEADTPDNFQSRRPNTSFCFLDIRSPGLGDTAMYLCATSRDRRGKQPQHFGDGTRLSIL.

This clone showed up just once. The rearrangement uses TRBV5-4 and TRBJ1-1, with TRBD1 matching 8 bases. From germline, CDR1 is SGHNT and CDR2 YYREEE (reference sequence). The length of the CDR3 is 14 residues. The trim removed 0 bases at V and 5 bases at J, leaving 3 bases unmatched. DNA for the CDR3: TGTGCCAGCAGCTTGGCAGGGGGCGTTACTGAAGCTTTCTTT. Amino acid sequence: CASSLAGGVTEAFF.

The chain's CDR3 is CASSTTGTGWANFF. The CDR3 DNA is TGCGCCAGCAGCACAACCGGGACAGGGTGGGCAAATTTCTTC. The V and J genes are TRBV5-1 and TRBJ2-1, with 9 nucleotides matching TRBD1. Losses at the gene ends were 4 bases for V and 16 bases for J; bases not matched to a gene: 15. The V gene's germline CDR1 is SGHRS and CDR2 YFSETQ. The CDR3 sequence is 14 residues long. The entire variable domain, with the rest obtained from reference TRBV5-1 and TRBJ2-1, is as follows: KAGVTQTPRYLIKTRGQQVTLSCSPISGHRSVSWYQQTPGQGLQFLFEYFSETQRNKGNFPGRFSGRQFSNSRSEMNVSTLELGDSALYLCASSTTGTGWANFFGPGTRLTVL.